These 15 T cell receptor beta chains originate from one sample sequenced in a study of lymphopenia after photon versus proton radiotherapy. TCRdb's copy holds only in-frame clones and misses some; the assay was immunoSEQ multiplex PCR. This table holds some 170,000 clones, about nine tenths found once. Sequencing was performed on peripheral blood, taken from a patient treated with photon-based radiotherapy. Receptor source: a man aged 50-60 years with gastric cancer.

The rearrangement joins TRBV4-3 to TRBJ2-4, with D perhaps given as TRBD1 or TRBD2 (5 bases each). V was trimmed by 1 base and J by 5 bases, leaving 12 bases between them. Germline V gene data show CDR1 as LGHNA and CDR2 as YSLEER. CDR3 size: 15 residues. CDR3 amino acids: CASSQGLVGENIQYF. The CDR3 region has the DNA TGCGCCAGCAGCCAAGGGCTCGTGGGGGAAAACATTCAGTACTTC.

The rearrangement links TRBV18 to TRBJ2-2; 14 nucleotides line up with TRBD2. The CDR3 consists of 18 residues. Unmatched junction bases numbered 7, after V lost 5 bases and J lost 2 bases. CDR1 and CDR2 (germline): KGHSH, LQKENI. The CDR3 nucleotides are TGTGCCAGCTCATTGGGACTAGCGGGAGAATATAACACCGGGGAGCTGTTTTTT. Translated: CASSLGLAGEYNTGELFF.

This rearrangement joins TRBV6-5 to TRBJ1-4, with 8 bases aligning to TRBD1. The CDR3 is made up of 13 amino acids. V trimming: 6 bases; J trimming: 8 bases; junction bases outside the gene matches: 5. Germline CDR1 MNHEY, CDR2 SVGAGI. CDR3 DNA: TGTGCCAGCAGACGGACAGGGAGGGAAAAACTGTTTTTT. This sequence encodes CASRRTGREKLFF.

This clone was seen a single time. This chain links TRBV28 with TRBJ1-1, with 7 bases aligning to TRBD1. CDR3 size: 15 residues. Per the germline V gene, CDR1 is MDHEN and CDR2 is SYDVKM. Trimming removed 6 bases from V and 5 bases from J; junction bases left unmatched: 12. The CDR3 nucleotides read TGTGCCAGCAGACCCTTCCAGGGACAGAAAACTGAAGCTTTCTTT. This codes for CASRPFQGQKTEAFF.

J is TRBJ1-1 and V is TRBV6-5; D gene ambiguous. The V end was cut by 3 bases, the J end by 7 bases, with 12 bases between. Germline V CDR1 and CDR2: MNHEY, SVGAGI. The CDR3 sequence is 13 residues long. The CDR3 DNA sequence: TGTGCCAGCAGTTATAAGGGTTTTAGTGAAGCTTTCTTT. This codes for CASSYKGFSEAFF.

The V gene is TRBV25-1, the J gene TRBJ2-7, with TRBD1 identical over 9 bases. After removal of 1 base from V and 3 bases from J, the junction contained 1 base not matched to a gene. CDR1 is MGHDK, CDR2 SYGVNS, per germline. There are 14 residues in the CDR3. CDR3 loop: CASSELGQGYEQYF. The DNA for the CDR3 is TGTGCCAGCAGTGAATTGGGACAGGGCTACGAGCAGTACTTC.

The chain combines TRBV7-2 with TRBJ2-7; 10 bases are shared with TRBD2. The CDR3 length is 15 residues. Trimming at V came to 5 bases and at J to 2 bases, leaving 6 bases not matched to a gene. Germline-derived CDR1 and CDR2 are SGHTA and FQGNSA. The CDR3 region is CASSASSGSPYEQYF. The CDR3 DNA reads TGTGCCAGCAGCGCTTCTAGCGGGAGCCCCTACGAGCAGTACTTC.

Here the CDR3 DNA reads TGTGCCAGCAGTGATCGGACTAGCGGTTACAATGAGCAGTTCTTC. This translates into CASSDRTSGYNEQFF. V usage is TRBV2 and J usage is TRBJ2-1; 10 nucleotides line up with TRBD2. The CDR3 spans 15 residues. The germline gives CDR1 SNHLY, CDR2 FYNNEI. The trim removed 3 bases at V and 4 bases at J, leaving 3 bases unmatched. The whole variable domain, filled in from reference TRBV2 and TRBJ2-1, reads EPEVTQTPSHQVTQMGQEVILRCVPISNHLYFYWYRQILGQKVEFLVSFYNNEISEKSEIFDDQFSVERPDGSNFTLKIRSTKLEDSAMYFCASSDRTSGYNEQFFGPGTRLTVL.

This CDR3 is CASSEWGANYGYTF. CDR3 nucleotides: TGCGCCAGCAGTGAATGGGGGGCAAACTATGGCTACACCTTC. The V gene is TRBV10-2, the J gene TRBJ1-2, with D perhaps TRBD1 (6 bases). This CDR3 spans 14 amino acids. Between the trimmed V and J ends, which lost 3 bases and 2 bases, there was a span of 10 bases. CDR1 is WSHSY, CDR2 SAAADI, per germline.

CDR3 protein: CASRARLAGVPDTQYF. The CDR3 nucleotides are TGTGCCAGCAGGGCGAGACTAGCGGGAGTCCCAGATACGCAGTATTTT. The chain couples TRBV27 to TRBJ2-3, with 12 bases fitting TRBD2. The CDR3 runs to 16 residues. V shed 6 bases, J shed 4 bases, and the junction held 8 bases outside the gene matches. CDR1 MNHEY and CDR2 SMNVEV come from the germline V gene (reference sequence).

The CDR3 is CASSVRTLFDTQYF. The CDR3 DNA follows: TGTGCCAGCAGTGTAAGGACTCTATTCGATACGCAGTATTTT. This chain joins TRBV6-1 and TRBJ2-3, with D perhaps matching TRBD2 (5 bases). V gave up 4 bases and J gave up 6 bases, with 14 bases separating them. Germline values: CDR1 MNHNS, CDR2 SASEGT. The CDR3 contains 14 residues.

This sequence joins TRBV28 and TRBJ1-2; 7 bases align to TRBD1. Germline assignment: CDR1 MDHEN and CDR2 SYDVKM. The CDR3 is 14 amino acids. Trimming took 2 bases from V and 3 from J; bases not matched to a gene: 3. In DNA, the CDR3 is TGTGCCAGCAGTTTAACCGGGACAGACTATGGCTACACCTTC. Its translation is CASSLTGTDYGYTF.

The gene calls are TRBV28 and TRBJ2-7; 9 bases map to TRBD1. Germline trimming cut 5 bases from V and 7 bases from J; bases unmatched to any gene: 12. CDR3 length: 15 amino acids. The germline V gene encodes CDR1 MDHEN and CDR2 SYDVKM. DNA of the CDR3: TGTGCCAGCAGTCTACAGGGGGCTCCCCTCGGGGAGCAGTACTTC. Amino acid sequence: CASSLQGAPLGEQYF.

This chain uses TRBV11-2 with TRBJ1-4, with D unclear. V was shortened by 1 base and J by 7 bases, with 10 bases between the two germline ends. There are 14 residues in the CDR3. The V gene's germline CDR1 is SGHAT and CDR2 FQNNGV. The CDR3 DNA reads TGTGCCAGCAGCTTAGTAGGGAATCGTGAAAAACTGTTTTTT. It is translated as CASSLVGNREKLFF.

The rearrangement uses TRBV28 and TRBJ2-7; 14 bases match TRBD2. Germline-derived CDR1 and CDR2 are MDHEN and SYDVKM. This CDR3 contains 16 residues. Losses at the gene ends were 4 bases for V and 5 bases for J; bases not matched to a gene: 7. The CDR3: CASSSRGLAGGDEQYF. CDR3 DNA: TGTGCCAGCAGTTCCCGAGGACTAGCGGGAGGAGACGAGCAGTACTTC.